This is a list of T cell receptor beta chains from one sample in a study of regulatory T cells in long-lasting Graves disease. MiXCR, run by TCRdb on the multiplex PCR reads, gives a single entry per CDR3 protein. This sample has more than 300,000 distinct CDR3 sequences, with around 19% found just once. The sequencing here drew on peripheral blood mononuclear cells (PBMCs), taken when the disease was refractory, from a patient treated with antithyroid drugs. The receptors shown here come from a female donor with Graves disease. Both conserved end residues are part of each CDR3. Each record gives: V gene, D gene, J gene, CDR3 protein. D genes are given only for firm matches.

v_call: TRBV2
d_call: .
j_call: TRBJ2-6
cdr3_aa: CASSSGRGSSLTNVLTF

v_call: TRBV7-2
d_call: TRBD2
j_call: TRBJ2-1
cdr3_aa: CASSLGTSRYNEQFF

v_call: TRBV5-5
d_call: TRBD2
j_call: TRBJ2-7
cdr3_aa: CASSLAMTSGRYEQYF

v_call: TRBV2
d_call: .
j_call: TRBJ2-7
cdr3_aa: CASSEGTKREQYF

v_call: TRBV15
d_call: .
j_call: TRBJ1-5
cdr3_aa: CATSSLPGAQPQHF

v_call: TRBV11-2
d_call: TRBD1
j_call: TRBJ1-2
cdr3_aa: CASSSVQGRYGYTF

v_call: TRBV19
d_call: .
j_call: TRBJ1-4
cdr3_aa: CASSKGTMGEKLFF

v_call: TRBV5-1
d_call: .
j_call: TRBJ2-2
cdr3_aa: CASSQRQVDTGELFF

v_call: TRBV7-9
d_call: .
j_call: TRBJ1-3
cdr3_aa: CASSLAGIRTPWGNTIYF

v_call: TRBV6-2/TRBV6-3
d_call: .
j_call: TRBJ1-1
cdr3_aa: CASSYGGTEAFF

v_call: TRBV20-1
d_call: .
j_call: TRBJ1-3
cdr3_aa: CSARGIGHGNTIYF

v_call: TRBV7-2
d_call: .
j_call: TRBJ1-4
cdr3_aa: CASSLDRGRQFF

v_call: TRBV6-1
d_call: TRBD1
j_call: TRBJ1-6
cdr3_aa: CASRSGLDRVGNNSPLHF

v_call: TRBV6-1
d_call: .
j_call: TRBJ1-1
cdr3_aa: CASRRDVNLYMNTEAFF

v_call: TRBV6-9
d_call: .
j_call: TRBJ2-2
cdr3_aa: CASSYNRANTGELFF

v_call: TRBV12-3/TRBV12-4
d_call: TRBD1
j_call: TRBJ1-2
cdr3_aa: CASSLTGVYGYTF

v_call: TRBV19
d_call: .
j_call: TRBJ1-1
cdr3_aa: CASSSRQYQSTEAFF

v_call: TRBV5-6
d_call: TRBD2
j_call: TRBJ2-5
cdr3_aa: CASSSGPGLALQETQYF

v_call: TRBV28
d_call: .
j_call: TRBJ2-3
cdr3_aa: CASSLSLAPHTQYF

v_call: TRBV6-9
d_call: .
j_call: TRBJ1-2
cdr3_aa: CASSLVPGIYGYTF

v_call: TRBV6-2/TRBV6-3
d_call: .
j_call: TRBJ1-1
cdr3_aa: CASSYVAGNTEAFF

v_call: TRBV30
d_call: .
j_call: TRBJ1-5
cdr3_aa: CAWRPGVGNQPQHF

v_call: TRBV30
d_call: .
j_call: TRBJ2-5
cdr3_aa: CAWSVWSTETQYF

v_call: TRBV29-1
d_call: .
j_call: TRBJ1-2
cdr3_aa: CSEQSVLNYGYTF

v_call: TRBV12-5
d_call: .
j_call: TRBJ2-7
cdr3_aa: CASGLPKREQYF

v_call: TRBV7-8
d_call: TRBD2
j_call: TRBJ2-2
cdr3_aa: CASSSRRLAANGELFF

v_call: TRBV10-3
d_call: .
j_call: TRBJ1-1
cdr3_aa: CAITRGFLLNTEAFF

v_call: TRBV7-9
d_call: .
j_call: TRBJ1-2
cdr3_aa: CASSLQRDYGYTF

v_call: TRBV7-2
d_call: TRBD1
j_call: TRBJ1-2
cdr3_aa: CASSSRLTGGGYTF

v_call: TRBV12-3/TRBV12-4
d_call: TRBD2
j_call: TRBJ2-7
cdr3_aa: CASKVAGNVYEQYF

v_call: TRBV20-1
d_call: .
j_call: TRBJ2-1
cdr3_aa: CSARLPRGSYNEQFF

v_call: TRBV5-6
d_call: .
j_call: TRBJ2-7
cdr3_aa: CASSLPGGYVEQYF

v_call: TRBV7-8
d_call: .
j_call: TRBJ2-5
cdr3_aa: CASSFSAGLETQYF

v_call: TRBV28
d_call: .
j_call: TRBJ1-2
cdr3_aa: CASRDEGLTNYGYTF

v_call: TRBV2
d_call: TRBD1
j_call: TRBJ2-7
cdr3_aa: CASSEPRQGTGSYEQYF

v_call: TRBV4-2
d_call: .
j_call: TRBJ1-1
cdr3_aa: CASSQVPGWTEAFF

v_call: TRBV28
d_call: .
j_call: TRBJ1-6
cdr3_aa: CASSPLGGTTPLHF

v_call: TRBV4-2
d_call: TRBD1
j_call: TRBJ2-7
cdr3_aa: CASSPHPDRDVSYEQYF

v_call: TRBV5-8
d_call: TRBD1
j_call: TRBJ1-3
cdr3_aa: CASSLQGAGNTIYF

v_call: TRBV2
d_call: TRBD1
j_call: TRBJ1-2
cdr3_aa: CASSEQGANGYTF

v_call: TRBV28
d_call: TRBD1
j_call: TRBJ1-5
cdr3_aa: CASSQQGTQPQHF

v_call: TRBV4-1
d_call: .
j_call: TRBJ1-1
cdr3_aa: CASSLAATTEAFF

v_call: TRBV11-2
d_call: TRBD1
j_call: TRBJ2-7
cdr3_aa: CASSWGTGASRGQYF

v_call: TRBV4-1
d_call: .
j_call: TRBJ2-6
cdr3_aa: CASSRTHLVPGANVLTF

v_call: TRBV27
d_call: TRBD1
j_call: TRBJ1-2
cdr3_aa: CASRRDRGSYGYTF

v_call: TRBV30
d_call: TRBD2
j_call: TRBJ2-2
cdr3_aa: CAWSPGTSGDTGELFF

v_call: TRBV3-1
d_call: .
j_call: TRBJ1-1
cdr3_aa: CASSQIPTSVASEAFF

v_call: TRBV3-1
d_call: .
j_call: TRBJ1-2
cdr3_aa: CASSRGGRDYGYTF

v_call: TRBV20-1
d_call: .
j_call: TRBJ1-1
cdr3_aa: CSALRGGKTEAFF

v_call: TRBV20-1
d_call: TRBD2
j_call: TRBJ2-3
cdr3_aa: CSARATGLAGGNTDTQYF